The rows below give T cell receptor beta chains drawn from one sample of a study of tumor and adjacent non-tumor tissue in lung cancer. TCRdb independently ran MiXCR on the multiplex PCR reads; one entry per CDR3 protein. This sample carries more than 85,000 distinct CDR3 sequences, under 65% of them seen once, and the ten largest clones take about 20%. Source material: distant non-tumor lung tissue. These receptors came from a man aged 55 to 70 with non-small cell lung cancer. CDR3s include the opening cysteine and the closing phenylalanine or tryptophan. The D gene is left open where the match is weak. Clone sizes are given selectively: once, few, many, or a class where the clone is expanded.

d_call v_call clone_size cdr3_aa
NA TRBV6-6 many CASRNDGNWGNEQFF
NA TRBV6-2/TRBV6-3 many CASTRPGTHLHF
NA TRBV12-3/TRBV12-4 many CASRKTYRSVEQYF
TRBD1 TRBV5-4 many CASSLEGTGWGETQYF
NA TRBV6-6 NA CASGYPQLGSSHNEQFF
NA TRBV6-2/TRBV6-3 NA CASSMTGVNTQYF
TRBD1 TRBV30 NA CAWSVWDRLNEQFF
NA TRBV6-5 few CTSRPQGSGQPQHF
NA TRBV11-1 NA CTSSEGDKNNYGYTF
NA TRBV29-1 many CSVAWGSRETQYF
NA TRBV20-1 NA CSARLPGSLKNIQYF
NA TRBV11-1 NA CASSLSEGENEALF
NA TRBV19 few CASRSGMFMNEQFF
NA TRBV11-2 NA CASSASQVIQYF
TRBD2 TRBV7-2 many CASSFSGSNYEQYF
NA TRBV6-2/TRBV6-3 once CASSQDSSYGQYF
NA TRBV29-1 many CSVEPGRGDTQYF
NA TRBV20-1 many CSASLGNTEAFF
NA TRBV29-1 many CSVEDWPDNEQFF
NA TRBV7-9 few CASSLVGSGELFF
TRBD1 TRBV12-3/TRBV12-4 NA CARRGTVNQPHHF
NA TRBV29-1 NA CSISGPDEQFF
NA TRBV7-9 many CASTRLGETQYF
NA TRBV5-4 NA CASSAQSGAAEAQYF
NA TRBV6-8 many CASSYPGHFVNTEAFF
NA TRBV10-3 NA CATGGGGRWDEQFF
NA TRBV6-2/TRBV6-3 many CASSTSVREQFF
NA TRBV29-1 many CSVVGGDYGYTF
NA TRBV4-3 NA CASSQDLHEHSRGGYTF
TRBD2 TRBV7-8 many CASSLEAGGSYNEQFF
TRBD1 TRBV7-9 NA CASSARQGISYEQFF
NA TRBV2 many CASSEYGAGEQYF
NA TRBV28 NA CSSRGTGKGNTIYF
NA TRBV28 NA CARSAGVGEKLFF
NA TRBV6-6 many CASTGPRSNQPQHF
NA TRBV5-4 NA CASSSPAEGGETQYF
NA TRBV7-2 NA CASSLASDTQYF
TRBD1 TRBV4-3 NA CARSSGTAGTQYF